The rows below give T cell receptor beta chains drawn from one sample of a study of OX40 agonist ivuxolimab in advanced cancers. Produced via immunoSEQ multiplex PCR; TCRdb's table is partial and in-frame only. This repertoire shows about 84,000 clones, 85% to 95% found once; its top ten account for roughly 11%. Source: CD4+ or CD8+ T cells sorted from blood, taken in a trial of the OX40 agonist ivuxolimab. These receptor sequences come from an adult with an advanced solid tumor such as melanoma, head and neck, liver or kidney cancer. Both conserved end residues are part of each CDR3. D genes are given only for firm matches. The size entry is marked missing in some rows and otherwise reads once, few, many or a size class.

J,D,size,V,CDR3,DNA
TRBJ2-1,NA,NA,TRBV25-1,CASSDPDRIEQFF,TGTGCCAGCAGTGACCCGGACCGTATTGAGCAGTTCTTC
TRBJ2-2,NA,NA,TRBV9,CASSERPGTFTGELFF,TGTGCCAGCAGCGAACGCCCCGGGACTTTCACCGGGGAGCTGTTTTTT
TRBJ1-2,TRBD1,few,TRBV29-1,CSGTGTGTDGYTF,TGCAGCGGAACTGGGACCGGGACAGATGGCTACACCTTC
TRBJ1-4,NA,NA,TRBV28,CASSFLSRHPNEKLFF,TGTGCCAGCAGTTTTTTATCGAGGCACCCTAATGAAAAACTGTTTTTT
TRBJ2-7,TRBD2,NA,TRBV13,CASSPRLAGDYEQYF,TGTGCCAGCAGCCCCCGACTAGCGGGAGACTACGAGCAGTACTTC
TRBJ2-1,NA,NA,TRBV7-3,CASSLNPYDNEQFF,TGTGCCAGCAGCTTAAACCCCTACGACAATGAGCAGTTCTTC
TRBJ2-3,TRBD1,NA,TRBV7-9,CASSRTGSGTDTQYF,TGTGCCAGCAGCCGGACAGGGTCTGGCACAGATACGCAGTATTTT
TRBJ2-7,TRBD2,NA,TRBV7-9,CASSPGTSGRDEQYF,TGTGCCAGCAGCCCCGGGACTAGCGGGAGGGACGAGCAGTACTTC
TRBJ2-7,NA,NA,TRBV7-9,CASSLGRESYEQYF,TGTGCCAGCAGCTTGGGTCGGGAGAGCTACGAGCAGTACTTC
TRBJ1-1,NA,NA,TRBV7-8,CASSLGNEAFF,TGTGCCAGCAGCTTAGGAAATGAAGCTTTCTTT
TRBJ1-1,NA,NA,TRBV11-2,CASSAGYTAEAFF,TGTGCCAGCAGCGCCGGCTATACCGCGGAAGCTTTCTTT
TRBJ1-1,NA,NA,TRBV18,CASSPPGNTEAFF,TGTGCCAGCTCACCCCCGGGGAACACTGAAGCTTTCTTT
TRBJ1-2,NA,once,TRBV27,CASSPPAGTYGYTF,TGTGCCAGCAGTCCCCCAGCCGGGACCTATGGCTACACCTTC
TRBJ1-5,NA,NA,TRBV6-5,CASSSLGRRNQPQHF,TGTGCCAGCAGTTCTCTGGGACGGCGCAATCAGCCCCAGCATTTT
TRBJ2-7,NA,NA,TRBV5-1,CASSPVGGWDEQYF,TGCGCCAGCAGCCCGGTTGGGGGTTGGGACGAGCAGTACTTC
TRBJ2-7,NA,NA,TRBV5-5,CASSPTRGSLYEQYF,TGTGCCAGCAGCCCGACCCGTGGATCCCTTTACGAGCAGTACTTC
TRBJ2-7,TRBD1,NA,TRBV19,CASSARRGQSSYEQYF,TGTGCCAGTAGTGCAAGAAGGGGACAGAGCTCCTACGAGCAGTACTTC
TRBJ1-5,TRBD1,NA,TRBV4-3,CASSQDRGVGQPQHF,TGCGCCAGCAGCCAGGACAGGGGTGTAGGTCAGCCCCAGCATTTT
TRBJ2-5,NA,NA,TRBV30,CAWAISGMGLYETQYF,TGTGCCTGGGCTATCTCCGGGATGGGATTATATGAGACCCAGTACTTC
TRBJ2-1,NA,NA,TRBV7-3,CASSPGRSSYNEQFF,TGTGCCAGCAGCCCTGGACGGAGCTCCTACAATGAGCAGTTCTTC
TRBJ2-7,NA,NA,TRBV7-2,CASSASYEQYF,TGTGCCAGCAGCGCCTCCTACGAGCAGTACTTC
TRBJ2-3,TRBD2,once,TRBV30,CAWSRGTSGGERPEVYTDTQYF,TGTGCCTGGAGTAGAGGGACTAGCGGGGGGGAGAGACCCGAGGTTTACACAGATACGCAGTATTTT
TRBJ2-7,NA,NA,TRBV4-1,CASSQGWRGTSYEQYF,TGCGCCAGCAGCCAAGGGTGGAGGGGCACCTCCTACGAGCAGTACTTC
TRBJ1-1,NA,NA,TRBV6-5,CASIRLQGMNTEAFF,TGTGCCAGCATTCGACTACAGGGTATGAACACTGAAGCTTTCTTT
TRBJ2-5,NA,NA,TRBV7-9,CASSLIPQETQYF,TGTGCCAGCAGCTTAATTCCCCAAGAGACCCAGTACTTC
TRBJ2-7,NA,NA,TRBV19,CASSIQYGYHEQYF,TGTGCCAGTAGTATACAGTACGGATATCACGAGCAGTACTTC
TRBJ2-5,NA,NA,TRBV7-8,CASSFQRFQETQYF,TGTGCCAGCAGCTTTCAGCGTTTCCAAGAGACCCAGTACTTC
TRBJ2-7,NA,NA,TRBV27,CASSPGTFYEQYF,TGTGCCAGCTCCCCCGGGACGTTCTACGAGCAGTACTTC
TRBJ1-5,NA,NA,TRBV4-3,CASSSTWGGNQPQHF,TGCGCCAGCAGCTCCACGTGGGGGGGCAATCAGCCCCAGCATTTT
TRBJ2-7,NA,NA,TRBV5-8,CASSLEYRHYEQYF,TGTGCCAGCAGCTTGGAATACAGACACTACGAGCAGTACTTC
TRBJ2-3,NA,NA,TRBV4-1,CASSHPAAVSTDTQYF,TGCGCCAGCAGCCATCCTGCGGCCGTTAGCACAGATACGCAGTATTTT
TRBJ2-1,NA,medium-sized,TRBV30,CAWSLNRGASVVDEQFF,TGTGCCTGGAGTTTGAATCGCGGAGCGTCGGTTGTTGATGAGCAGTTCTTC
TRBJ2-1,NA,NA,TRBV10-2,CASSEEGLAADNEQFF,TGCGCCAGCAGTGAGGAGGGCTTAGCGGCCGACAATGAGCAGTTCTTC
TRBJ2-3,NA,NA,TRBV2,CASSEPPGNTDTQYF,TGTGCCAGCAGTGAACCCCCCGGCAACACAGATACGCAGTATTTT
TRBJ2-7,TRBD2,NA,TRBV27,CASSSGTHPGLAGGHPYEQYF,TGTGCCAGCAGCTCCGGGACACATCCGGGACTAGCGGGAGGGCACCCCTACGAGCAGTACTTC
TRBJ2-1,NA,NA,TRBV7-3,CASSLLGAYNEQFF,TGTGCCAGCAGCTTGCTAGGGGCATACAATGAGCAGTTCTTC
TRBJ1-4,NA,NA,TRBV19,CASTTDRRSEKLFF,TGTGCCAGTACCACCGACAGGAGGAGTGAAAAACTGTTTTTT
TRBJ1-2,NA,NA,TRBV5-8,CASSAGGGYTF,TGTGCCAGCAGCGCAGGAGGTGGCTACACCTTC
TRBJ2-1,NA,NA,TRBV5-4,CASSSIYNEQFF,TGTGCCAGCAGCTCGATCTACAATGAGCAGTTCTTC
TRBJ2-2,TRBD2,NA,TRBV9,CASHPGLAALPNTGELFF,TGTGCCAGCCACCCGGGACTAGCGGCACTTCCGAACACCGGGGAGCTGTTTTTT
TRBJ1-5,NA,NA,TRBV7-8,CASSEIWGEQPQHF,TGTGCCAGCAGCGAAATCTGGGGGGAACAGCCCCAGCATTTT
TRBJ2-1,TRBD2,NA,TRBV6-5,CASSSAGTSGINEQFF,TGTGCCAGCAGTTCCGCCGGGACTAGCGGGATAAATGAGCAGTTCTTC
TRBJ2-7,TRBD1,NA,TRBV4-1,CASSQDRGSGGYEQYF,TGCGCCAGCAGCCAAGATCGGGGATCAGGGGGCTACGAGCAGTACTTC
TRBJ1-2,NA,NA,TRBV5-5,CASSPAGDMDYGYTF,TGTGCCAGCAGCCCCGCCGGGGATATGGACTATGGCTACACCTTC
TRBJ2-7,NA,NA,TRBV13,CASNGGGTGSSYEQYF,TGTGCCAGCAACGGAGGGGGGACTGGGAGCTCCTACGAGCAGTACTTC
TRBJ1-3,TRBD1,NA,TRBV4-2,CASSPLGQGSNPGNTIYF,TGTGCCAGCAGCCCACTAGGACAGGGTAGCAACCCTGGAAACACCATATATTTT